The clone carrying this T cell receptor (beta chain) was counted a few times. This sample was taken from a study of beta chain features in type 1 diabetes. Reverse transcription of all isolated RNA meant that expressed TCRB transcripts were sequenced. Sequenced by immunoSEQ multiplex PCR; TCRdb stores in-frame clones only, minus some. This sample yields about 330,000 clones, of which 9.5% to 12% are seen a single time; around 0.015% belongs to the top ten. Germline CDR1 and CDR2: SGDLS and YYNGEE. V lost 3 bases, J lost 3 bases, and 6 bases stayed unmatched. CDR3 size: 17 residues. One heparinised draw, averaging roughly 0.12 L, was taken per donor.

Sequencing used naive CD4+ T cells from blood. The sequence was obtained from a woman in her twenties or thirties in good health. V usage is TRBV9 and J usage is TRBJ2-2, with 12 nucleotides matching TRBD2. This CDR3 is CASSGTGTSGYTGELFF. In DNA form, the CDR3 reads TGTGCCAGCAGCGGCACGGGGACTAGCGGGTACACCGGGGAGCTGTTTTTT.